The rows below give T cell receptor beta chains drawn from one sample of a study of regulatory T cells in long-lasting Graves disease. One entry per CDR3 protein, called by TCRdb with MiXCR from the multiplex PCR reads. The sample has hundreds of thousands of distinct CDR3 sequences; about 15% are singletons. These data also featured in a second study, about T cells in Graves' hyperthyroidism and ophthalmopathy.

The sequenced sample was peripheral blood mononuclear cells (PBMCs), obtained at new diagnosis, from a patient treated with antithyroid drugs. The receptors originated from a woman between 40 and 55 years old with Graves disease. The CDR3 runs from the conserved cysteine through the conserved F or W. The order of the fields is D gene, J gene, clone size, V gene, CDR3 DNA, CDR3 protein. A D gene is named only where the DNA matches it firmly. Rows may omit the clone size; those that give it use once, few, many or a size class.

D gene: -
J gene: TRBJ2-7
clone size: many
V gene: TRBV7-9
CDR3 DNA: TGTGCCAGCAGCTTAATGGACAGTGATAGACTGGGGGAGCAGTACTTC
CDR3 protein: CASSLMDSDRLGEQYF

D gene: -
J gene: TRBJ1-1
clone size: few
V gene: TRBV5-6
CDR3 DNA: TGTGCCAGCAGCCTTGGAGTCGGTGGGGGAGCTTTCTTT
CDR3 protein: CASSLGVGGGAFF

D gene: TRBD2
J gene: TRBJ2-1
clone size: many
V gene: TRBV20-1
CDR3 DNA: TGCAGTGCTAGAGATCCCCGGACTAGCGGGGCCTATGAGCAGTTCTTC
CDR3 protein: CSARDPRTSGAYEQFF

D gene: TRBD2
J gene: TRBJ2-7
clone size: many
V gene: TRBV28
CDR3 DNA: TGTGCCAGCAGGTCAGCGGGGGCGGCCTACGAGCAGTACTTC
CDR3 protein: CASRSAGAAYEQYF

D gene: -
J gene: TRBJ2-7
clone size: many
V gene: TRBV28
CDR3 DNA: TGTGCCAGCACCGACAGTCCTAACGAGCAGTACTTC
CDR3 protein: CASTDSPNEQYF

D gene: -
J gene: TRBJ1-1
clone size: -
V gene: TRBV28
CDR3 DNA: TGTGCCAGCACTATCCACGGCACTCCCAAGTGGGACACTGAAGCTTTCTTT
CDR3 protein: CASTIHGTPKWDTEAFF

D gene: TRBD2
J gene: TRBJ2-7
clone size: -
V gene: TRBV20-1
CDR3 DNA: TGCAGTGCCTCTAGCGGGAGGTCCTACGAGCAGTACTTC
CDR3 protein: CSASSGRSYEQYF

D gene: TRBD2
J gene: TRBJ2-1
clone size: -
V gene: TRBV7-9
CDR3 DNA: TGTGCCAGCAGTCACGGGAGGTCCTACAATGAGCAGTTCTTC
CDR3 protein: CASSHGRSYNEQFF

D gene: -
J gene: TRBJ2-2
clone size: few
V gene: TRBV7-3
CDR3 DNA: TGTGCCAGCAGGGAAGGAGGGCCCAGCACCGGGGAGCTGTTTTTT
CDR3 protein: CASREGGPSTGELFF

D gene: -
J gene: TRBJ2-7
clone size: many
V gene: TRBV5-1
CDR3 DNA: TGCGCCAGCAGCTTGTTGGGTAACTACGAGCAGTACTTC
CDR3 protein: CASSLLGNYEQYF

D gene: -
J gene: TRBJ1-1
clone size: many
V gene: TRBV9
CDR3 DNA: TGTGCCAGCAGCGTAGAAGGGGATCTGACTGAAGCTTTCTTT
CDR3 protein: CASSVEGDLTEAFF

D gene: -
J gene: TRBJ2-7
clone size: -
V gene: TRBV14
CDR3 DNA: TGTGCCAGCAGCCGGACGCTAGGGGCCTACGAGCAGTACTTC
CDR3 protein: CASSRTLGAYEQYF

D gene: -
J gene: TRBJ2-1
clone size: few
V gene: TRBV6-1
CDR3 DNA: TGTGCCAGCAGGTATCTAAATGAGCAGTTCTTC
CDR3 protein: CASRYLNEQFF

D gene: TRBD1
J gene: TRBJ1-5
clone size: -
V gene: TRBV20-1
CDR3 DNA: TGCAGTGCTAGAATAGGGGGCTTGGGCAATCAGCCCCAGCATTTT
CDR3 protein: CSARIGGLGNQPQHF

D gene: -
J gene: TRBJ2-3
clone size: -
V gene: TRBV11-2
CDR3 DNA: TGTGCCAGCAGCTTAGGCTCGTATACGCAGTATTTT
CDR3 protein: CASSLGSYTQYF

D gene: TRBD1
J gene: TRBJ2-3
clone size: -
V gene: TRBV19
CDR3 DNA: TGTGCCAGTTCTAAGACAGGGAGTAGGACAGATACGCAGTATTTT
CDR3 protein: CASSKTGSRTDTQYF

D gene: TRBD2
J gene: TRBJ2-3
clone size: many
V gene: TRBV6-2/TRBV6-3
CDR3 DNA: TGTGCCAGCAGTTATAGGTTGACTAGCGGAAGCACAGATACGCAGTATTTT
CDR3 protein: CASSYRLTSGSTDTQYF

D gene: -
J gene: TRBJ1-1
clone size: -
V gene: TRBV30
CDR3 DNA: TGTGCCTGGAGTGTCCGGGGGCAAGCTTTCTTT
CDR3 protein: CAWSVRGQAFF